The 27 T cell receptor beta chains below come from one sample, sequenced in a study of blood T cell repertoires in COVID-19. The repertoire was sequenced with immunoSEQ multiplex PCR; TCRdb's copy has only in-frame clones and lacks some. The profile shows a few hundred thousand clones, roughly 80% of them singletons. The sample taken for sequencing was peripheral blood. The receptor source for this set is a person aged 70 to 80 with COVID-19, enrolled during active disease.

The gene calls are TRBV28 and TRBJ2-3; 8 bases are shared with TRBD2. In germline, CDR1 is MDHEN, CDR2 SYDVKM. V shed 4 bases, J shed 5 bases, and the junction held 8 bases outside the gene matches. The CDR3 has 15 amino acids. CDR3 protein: CASSWDGRAGDTQYF. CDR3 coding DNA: TGTGCCAGCAGTTGGGACGGGAGGGCCGGAGATACGCAGTATTTT. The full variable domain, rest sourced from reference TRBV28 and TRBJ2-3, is DVKVTQSSRYLVKRTGEKVFLECVQDMDHENMFWYRQDPGLGLRLIYFSYDVKMKEKGDIPEGYSVSREKKERFSLILESASTNQTSMYLCASSWDGRAGDTQYFGPGTRLTVL.

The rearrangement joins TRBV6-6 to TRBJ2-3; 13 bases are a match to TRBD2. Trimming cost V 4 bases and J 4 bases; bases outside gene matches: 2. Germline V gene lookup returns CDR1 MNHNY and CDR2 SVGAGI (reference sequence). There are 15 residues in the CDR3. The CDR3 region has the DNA TGTGCCAGCAGTTTACTAGCGGGGGGGCCAGATACGCAGTATTTT. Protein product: CASSLLAGGPDTQYF.

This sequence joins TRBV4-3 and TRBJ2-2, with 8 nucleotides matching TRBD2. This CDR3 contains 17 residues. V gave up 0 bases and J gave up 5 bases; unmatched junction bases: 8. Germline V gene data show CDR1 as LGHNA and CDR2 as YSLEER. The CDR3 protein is CASSQDPTSGDTGELFF. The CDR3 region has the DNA TGCGCCAGCAGCCAAGACCCCACTAGCGGAGATACCGGGGAGCTGTTTTTT.

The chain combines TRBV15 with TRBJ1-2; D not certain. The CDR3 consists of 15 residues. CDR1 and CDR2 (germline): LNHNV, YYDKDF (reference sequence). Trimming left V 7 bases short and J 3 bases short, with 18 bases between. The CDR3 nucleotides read TGTGCCACCACGGCGGGTGGGCAGCCATACTATGGCTACACCTTC. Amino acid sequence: CATTAGGQPYYGYTF.

CDR3 sequence (DNA): TGTGCCAGCAGCTTAGCTTCAGGGGAATATAATTCACCCCTCCACTTT. Protein: CASSLASGEYNSPLHF. The V call is TRBV7-9, the J call TRBJ1-6; maybe TRBD1 (6 bases). The germline V and J ends were trimmed by 0 bases and 4 bases, with 10 bases remaining between them. The germline gives CDR1 SEHNR, CDR2 FQNEAQ (reference sequence). The CDR3 extends over 16 amino acids.

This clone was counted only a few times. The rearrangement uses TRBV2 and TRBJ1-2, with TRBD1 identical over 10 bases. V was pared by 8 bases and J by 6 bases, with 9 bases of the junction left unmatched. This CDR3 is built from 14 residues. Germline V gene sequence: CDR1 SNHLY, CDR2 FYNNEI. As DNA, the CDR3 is TGTGCCAGCGCGACAGGGGGCTATCGGAATGGCTACACCTTC. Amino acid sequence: CASATGGYRNGYTF.

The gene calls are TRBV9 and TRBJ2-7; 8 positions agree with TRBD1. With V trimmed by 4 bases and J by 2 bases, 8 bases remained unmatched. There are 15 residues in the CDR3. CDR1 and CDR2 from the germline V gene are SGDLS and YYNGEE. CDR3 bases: TGTGCCAGCAGCCCCCGGTGGGACAGGACCTACGAGCAGTACTTC. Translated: CASSPRWDRTYEQYF.

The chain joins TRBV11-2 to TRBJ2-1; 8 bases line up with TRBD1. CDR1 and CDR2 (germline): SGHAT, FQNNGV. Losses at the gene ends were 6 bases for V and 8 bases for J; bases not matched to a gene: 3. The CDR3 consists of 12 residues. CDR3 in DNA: TGTGCCAGCAGTCCGACAGGGGATGAGCAGTTCTTC. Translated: CASSPTGDEQFF.

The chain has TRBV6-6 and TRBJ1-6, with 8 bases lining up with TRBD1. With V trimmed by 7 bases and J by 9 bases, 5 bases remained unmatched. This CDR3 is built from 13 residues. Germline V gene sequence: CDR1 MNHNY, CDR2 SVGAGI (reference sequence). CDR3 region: CASIGQGSSPLHF. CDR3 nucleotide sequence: TGTGCCAGCATCGGACAGGGTTCTTCACCCCTCCACTTT.

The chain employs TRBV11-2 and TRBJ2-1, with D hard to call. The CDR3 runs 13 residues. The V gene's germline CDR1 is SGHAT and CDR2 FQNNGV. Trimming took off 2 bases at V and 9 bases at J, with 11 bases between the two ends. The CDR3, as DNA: TGTGCCAGCAGCTTAACCGGCCGAGGTGAGCAGTTCTTC. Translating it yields CASSLTGRGEQFF. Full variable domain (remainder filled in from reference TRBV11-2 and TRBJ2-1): EAGVAQSPRYKIIEKRQSVAFWCNPISGHATLYWYQQILGQGPKLLIQFQNNGVVDDSQLPKDRFSAERLKGVDSTLKIQPAKLEDSAVYLCASSLTGRGEQFFGPGTRLTVL.

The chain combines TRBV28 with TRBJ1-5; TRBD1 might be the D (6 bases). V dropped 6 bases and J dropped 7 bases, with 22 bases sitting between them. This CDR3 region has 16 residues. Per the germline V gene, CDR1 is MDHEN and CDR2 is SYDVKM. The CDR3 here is CASRAAGAGGRQPQHF. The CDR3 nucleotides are TGTGCCAGCAGAGCTGCGGGTGCGGGGGGCCGGCAGCCCCAGCATTTT.

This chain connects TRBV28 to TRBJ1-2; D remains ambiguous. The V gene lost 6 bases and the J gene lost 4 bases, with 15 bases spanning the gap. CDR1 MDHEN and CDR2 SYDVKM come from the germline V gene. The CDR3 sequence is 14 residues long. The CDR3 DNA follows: TGTGCCAGCAGACCTTCAACCGGCGGCTATGGCTACACCTTC. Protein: CASRPSTGGYGYTF.

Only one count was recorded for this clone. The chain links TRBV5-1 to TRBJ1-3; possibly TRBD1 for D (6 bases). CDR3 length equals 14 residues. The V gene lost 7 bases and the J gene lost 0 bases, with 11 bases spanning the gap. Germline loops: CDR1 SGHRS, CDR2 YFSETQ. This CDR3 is CASRTENSGNTIYF. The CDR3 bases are TGCGCCAGCCGGACAGAAAACTCTGGAAACACCATATATTTT.

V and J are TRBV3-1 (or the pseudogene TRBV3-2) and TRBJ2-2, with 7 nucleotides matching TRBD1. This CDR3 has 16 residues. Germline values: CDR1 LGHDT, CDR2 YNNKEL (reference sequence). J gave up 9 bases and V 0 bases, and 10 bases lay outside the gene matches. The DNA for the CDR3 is TGTGCCAGCAGCCAAGAAGGGGGCGAGTACGACCGGGAGCTGTTTTTT. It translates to CASSQEGGEYDRELFF.

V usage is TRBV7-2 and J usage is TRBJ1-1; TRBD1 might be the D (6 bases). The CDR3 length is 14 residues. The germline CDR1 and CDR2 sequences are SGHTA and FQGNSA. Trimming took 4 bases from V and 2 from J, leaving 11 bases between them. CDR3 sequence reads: CASSSRQANTEAFF. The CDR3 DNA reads TGTGCCAGCAGCTCGAGACAGGCTAACACTGAAGCTTTCTTT.

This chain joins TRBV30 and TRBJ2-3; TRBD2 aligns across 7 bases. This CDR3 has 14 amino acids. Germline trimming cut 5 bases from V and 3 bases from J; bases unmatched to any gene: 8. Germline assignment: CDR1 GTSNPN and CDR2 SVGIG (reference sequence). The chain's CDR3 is CAWQRGVKTDTQYF. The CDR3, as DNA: TGTGCCTGGCAGCGGGGAGTCAAAACAGATACGCAGTATTTT.

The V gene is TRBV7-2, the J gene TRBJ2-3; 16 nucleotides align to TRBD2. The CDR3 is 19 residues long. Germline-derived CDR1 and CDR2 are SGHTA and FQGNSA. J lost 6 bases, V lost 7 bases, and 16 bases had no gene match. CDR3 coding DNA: TGTGCCAGCACTCCAAGTGGGACTAGCGGGAGGGCTAATTGGGATACGCAGTATTTT. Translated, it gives CASTPSGTSGRANWDTQYF.

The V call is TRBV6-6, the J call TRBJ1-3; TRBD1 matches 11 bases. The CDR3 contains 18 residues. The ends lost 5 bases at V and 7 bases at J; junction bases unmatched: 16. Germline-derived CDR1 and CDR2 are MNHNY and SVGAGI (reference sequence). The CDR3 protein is CASSQGQGVISRGNTIYF. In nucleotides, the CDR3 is TGTGCCAGCAGTCAGGGACAGGGGGTTATCTCCCGCGGGAACACCATATATTTT.

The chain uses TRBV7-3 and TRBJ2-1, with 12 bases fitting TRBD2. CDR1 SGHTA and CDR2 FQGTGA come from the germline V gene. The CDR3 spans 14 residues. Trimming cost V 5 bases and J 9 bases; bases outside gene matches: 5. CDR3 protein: CASSQRLAGVEQFF. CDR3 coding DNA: TGTGCCAGCAGCCAAAGACTAGCGGGAGTTGAGCAGTTCTTC.

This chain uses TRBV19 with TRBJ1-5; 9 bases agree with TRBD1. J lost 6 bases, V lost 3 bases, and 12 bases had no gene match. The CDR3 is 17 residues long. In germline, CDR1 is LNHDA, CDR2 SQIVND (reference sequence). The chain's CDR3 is CASSISPRDREGQPQHF. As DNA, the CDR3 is TGTGCCAGTAGTATTAGCCCCCGGGACAGGGAAGGTCAGCCCCAGCATTTT.

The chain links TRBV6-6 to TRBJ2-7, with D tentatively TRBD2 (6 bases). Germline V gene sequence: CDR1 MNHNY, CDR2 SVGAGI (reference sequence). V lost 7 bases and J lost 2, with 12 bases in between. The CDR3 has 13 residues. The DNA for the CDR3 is TGTGCCAGCATAAGGCGGGGAGCCTACGAGCAGTACTTC. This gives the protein CASIRRGAYEQYF.

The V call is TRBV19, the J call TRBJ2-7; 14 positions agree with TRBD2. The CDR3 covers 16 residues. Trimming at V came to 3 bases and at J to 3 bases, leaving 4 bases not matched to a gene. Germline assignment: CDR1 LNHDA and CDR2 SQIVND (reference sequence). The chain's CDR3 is CASSMYGTSGSYEQYF. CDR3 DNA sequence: TGTGCCAGTAGTATGTACGGGACTAGCGGGAGCTACGAGCAGTACTTC.

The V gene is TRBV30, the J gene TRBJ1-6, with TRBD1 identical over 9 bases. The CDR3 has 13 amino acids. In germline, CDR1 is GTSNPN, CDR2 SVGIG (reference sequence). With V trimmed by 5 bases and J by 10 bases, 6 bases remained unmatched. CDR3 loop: CAWCETGGSPLHF. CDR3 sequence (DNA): TGTGCCTGGTGCGAGACAGGGGGATCACCCCTCCACTTT.

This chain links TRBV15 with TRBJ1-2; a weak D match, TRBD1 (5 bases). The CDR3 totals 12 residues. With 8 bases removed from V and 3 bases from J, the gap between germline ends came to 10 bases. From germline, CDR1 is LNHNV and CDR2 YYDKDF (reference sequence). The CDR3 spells CATGGVHYGYTF. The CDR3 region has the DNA TGTGCCACCGGAGGGGTTCACTATGGCTACACCTTC.

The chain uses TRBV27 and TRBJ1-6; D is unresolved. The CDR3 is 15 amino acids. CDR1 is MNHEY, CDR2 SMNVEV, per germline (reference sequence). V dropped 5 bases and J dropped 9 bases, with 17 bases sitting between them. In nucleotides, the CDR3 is TGTGCCAGCAGTCCAATTCTTGCTACTACTTCACCCCTCCACTTT. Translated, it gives CASSPILATTSPLHF.

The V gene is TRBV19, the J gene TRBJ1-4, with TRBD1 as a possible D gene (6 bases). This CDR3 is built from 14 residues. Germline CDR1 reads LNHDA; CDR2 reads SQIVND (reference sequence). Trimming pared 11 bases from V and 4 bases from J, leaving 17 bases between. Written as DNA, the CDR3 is TGTGCCGCCCGGAAGGGGGTCAGTAATGAAAAACTGTTTTTT. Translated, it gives CAARKGVSNEKLFF.

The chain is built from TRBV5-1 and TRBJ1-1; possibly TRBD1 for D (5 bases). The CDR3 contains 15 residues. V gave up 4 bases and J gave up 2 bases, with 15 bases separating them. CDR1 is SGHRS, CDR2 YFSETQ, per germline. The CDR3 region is CASSLLTQGNTEAFF. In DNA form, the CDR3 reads TGCGCCAGCAGCCTACTCACCCAGGGTAACACTGAAGCTTTCTTT.